The clone carrying this TCR beta chain was recorded once. Its cognate antigen is unknown. While unrecorded immune exposures were likely, the donors were nominally healthy when sampled. This specimen belongs to a study of cytomegalovirus exposure and HLA in healthy donors. As for the study in general: Of around 400 genotyped donors, 81% grouped in the Caucasian-associated ancestry cluster. Broader study findings: Being indistinguishable, some V segments were excluded, TRBV6-2 and TRBV6-3 among them.

This CDR3 contains 17 residues. The trim removed 3 bases at V and 5 bases at J, leaving 9 bases unmatched. Germline V gene sequence: CDR1 MGHRA, CDR2 YSYEKL. Researchers ran the PCR with 60 Vbeta and 13 Jbeta primers. TCRdb keeps only in-frame clones here, not all; method: immunoSEQ multiplex PCR. The table has some 170,000 clones, 72% seen once. The sequence derives from a human donor in good health. V is TRBV4-1 and J is TRBJ2-5; 13 bases agree with TRBD2. The sequencing sample was made of PBMCs. For the CDR3, the DNA is TGCGCCAGCAGCCAGTGGACTAGCGGGGGAATTGGGGAGACCCAGTACTTC. This encodes CASSQWTSGGIGETQYF.